One and the same sample provided the 22 T cell receptor beta chains below, sequenced in a study of T cell responses to AZD1222 COVID-19 vaccine. Repertoires were generated with immunoSEQ multiplex PCR, while TCRdb's copy carries only in-frame clones and drops some. The sample consists of 150,000 to 200,000 clones, about 95% of them appearing once. The specimen was peripheral blood, collected on day 0 of AZD1222 vaccination. The receptors were sampled from an adult in good health.

This chain connects TRBV30 to TRBJ2-7; 7 bases are a match to TRBD2. In germline, CDR1 is GTSNPN, CDR2 SVGIG (reference sequence). The CDR3 covers 14 residues. Losses at the gene ends were 6 bases for V and 0 bases for J; bases not matched to a gene: 8. CDR3: CACYKRDRSYEQYF. For the CDR3, the DNA is TGTGCCTGCTACAAGCGGGACCGCTCCTACGAGCAGTACTTC. The full variable domain, with the rest looked up from reference TRBV30 and TRBJ2-7, is SQTIHQWPATLVQPVGSPLSLECTVEGTSNPNLYWYRQAAGRGLQLLFYSVGIGQISSEVPQNLSASRPQDRQFILSSKKLLLSDSGFYLCACYKRDRSYEQYFGPGTRLTVT.

J is TRBJ1-2 and V is TRBV19; no definite D call. The CDR3 extends over 15 amino acids. V lost 0 bases to trimming and J lost 3 bases, with 11 bases between them. CDR1 LNHDA and CDR2 SQIVND come from the germline V gene (reference sequence). The CDR3 here is CASSIDSSRHYGYTF. The CDR3 DNA reads TGTGCCAGTAGTATAGATTCGAGCAGGCACTATGGCTACACCTTC.

This clone showed up just once. This chain joins TRBV27 and TRBJ1-1; D possibly corresponds to TRBD1 (5 bases). V gave up 7 bases and J gave up 6 bases, with 18 bases separating them. The CDR3 runs 14 residues. Per germline, CDR1 MNHEY and CDR2 SMNVEV (reference sequence). CDR3 sequence (DNA): TGTGCCAGCAACTTGGGGCCGGATCTCCCTGAAGCTTTCTTT. This sequence encodes CASNLGPDLPEAFF.

V and J are TRBV30 and TRBJ1-1; no clear D gene. The germline CDR1 and CDR2 sequences are GTSNPN and SVGIG (reference sequence). This CDR3 is 11 amino acids long. V lost 5 bases, J lost 9 bases, and 13 bases lay in between. The CDR3 bases are TGTGCCTGGGGCAGAGGGCGGCAAGCTTTCTTT. Translating gives CAWGRGRQAFF.

To note about this clone: A read error may produce the germline difference seen at one junction end. The genes are TRBV5-1 and TRBJ2-3; 7 bases map to TRBD1. The CDR3 consists of 14 residues. Germline loops: CDR1 SGHRS, CDR2 YFSETQ. The CDR3 DNA sequence: TGCGCCAGCGGCTTAGGGGGCTCCACAGATACGCAGTATTTT. As protein: CASGLGGSTDTQYF.

V and J are TRBV6-5 and TRBJ2-7; D gene uncertain. The CDR3 runs 13 residues. Trimming removed 7 bases at V and 5 bases at J, with 15 bases between. Germline V gene lookup returns CDR1 MNHEY and CDR2 SVGAGI. The CDR3, as DNA: TGTGCCAGCACCCCCAGGCCCTTCCACGAGCAGTACTTC. As protein: CASTPRPFHEQYF.

The genes are TRBV5-1 and TRBJ2-7; 7 bases map to TRBD1. Germline V gives CDR1 SGHRS, CDR2 YFSETQ. This CDR3 spans 13 amino acids. Trimming at V came to 3 bases and at J to 6 bases, leaving 6 bases not matched to a gene. The CDR3 here is CASSSQQGSEQYF. DNA of the CDR3: TGCGCCAGCAGCTCGCAACAGGGGTCCGAGCAGTACTTC. Full variable domain (rest looked up from reference TRBV5-1 and TRBJ2-7): KAGVTQTPRYLIKTRGQQVTLSCSPISGHRSVSWYQQTPGQGLQFLFEYFSETQRNKGNFPGRFSGRQFSNSRSEMNVSTLELGDSALYLCASSSQQGSEQYFGPGTRLTVT.

V gene TRBV7-9 combines with J gene TRBJ1-1; 12 bases are shared with TRBD1. The CDR3 is made up of 13 amino acids. Germline CDR1 reads SEHNR; CDR2 reads FQNEAQ (reference sequence). V shed 11 bases, J shed 6 bases, and the junction held 7 bases outside the gene matches. The DNA for the CDR3 is TGTGCCGGGACAGGGGGCTTAAAAGCTGAAGCTTTCTTT. Translated: CAGTGGLKAEAFF.

The rearrangement links TRBV14 to TRBJ2-1, with TRBD1 matching 9 bases. The germline CDR1 and CDR2 sequences are SGHDN and FVKESK. The CDR3 contains 16 residues. V was pared by 4 bases and J by 3 bases, with 7 bases of the junction left unmatched. The CDR3 DNA is TGTGCCAGCAGCCCCTATTTGGGACAGGGCTACAATGAGCAGTTCTTC. Residues: CASSPYLGQGYNEQFF. The whole variable domain, filled in from reference TRBV14 and TRBJ2-1, reads EAGVTQFPSHSVIEKGQTVTLRCDPISGHDNLYWYRRVMGKEIKFLLHFVKESKQDESGMPNNRFLAERTGGTYSTLKVQPAELEDSGVYFCASSPYLGQGYNEQFFGPGTRLTVL.

This clone occurred once. This rearrangement joins TRBV6-5 to TRBJ2-2, with 8 bases matching TRBD1. V gave up 4 bases and J gave up 3 bases; unmatched junction bases: 1. CDR3 length: 14 amino acids. Germline V gene data show CDR1 as MNHEY and CDR2 as SVGAGI. In nucleotides, the CDR3 is TGTGCCAGCAGTTCGGGACAGGACACCGGGGAGCTGTTTTTT. This encodes CASSSGQDTGELFF.

The rearrangement uses TRBV2 and TRBJ1-5; D perhaps matches TRBD1 (6 bases). The CDR3 consists of 15 residues. The V gene lost 3 bases and the J gene lost 7 bases, with 16 bases spanning the gap. CDR1 and CDR2 from the germline V gene are SNHLY and FYNNEI. The CDR3 reads CASSDFTGAGQPQHF. The CDR3 coding sequence is TGTGCCAGCAGTGATTTCACGGGGGCGGGACAGCCCCAGCATTTT.

This chain connects TRBV11-2 to TRBJ2-5; D not certain. In germline, CDR1 is SGHAT, CDR2 FQNNGV. The CDR3 runs 14 residues. Trimming left V 0 bases short and J 5 bases short, with 10 bases between. CDR3 coding DNA: TGTGCCAGCAGCTTAGATCTGGTCTCGGAGACCCAGTACTTC. Protein product: CASSLDLVSETQYF. Full variable domain (outside the CDR3, taken from reference TRBV11-2 and TRBJ2-5): EAGVAQSPRYKIIEKRQSVAFWCNPISGHATLYWYQQILGQGPKLLIQFQNNGVVDDSQLPKDRFSAERLKGVDSTLKIQPAKLEDSAVYLCASSLDLVSETQYFGPGTRLLVL.

The CDR3 DNA is TGTGCCAGCGCGACAGGGATCAAGAATGGCTACACCTTC. Encoded protein: CASATGIKNGYTF. The rearrangement uses TRBV2 and TRBJ1-2, with 7 bases matching TRBD1. V lost 8 bases, J lost 6 bases, and 9 bases stayed unmatched. The CDR3 length is 13 residues. Germline lookup yields CDR1 SNHLY and CDR2 FYNNEI.

The chain links TRBV4-1 to TRBJ1-3, with D maybe TRBD1 (6 bases). The V and J ends lost 5 bases and 0 bases respectively, with 14 bases between them. The V gene's germline CDR1 is MGHRA and CDR2 YSYEKL. This CDR3 is built from 16 residues. The CDR3 bases are TGCGCCAGCAGCGGACGACAGGCTAACTCTGGAAACACCATATATTTT. This encodes CASSGRQANSGNTIYF.

V and J are TRBV19 and TRBJ2-2; D is ambiguous. The length of the CDR3 is 13 residues. V lost 7 bases and J lost 3, with 9 bases in between. CDR1 is LNHDA, CDR2 SQIVND, per germline (reference sequence). CDR3 bases: TGTGCCAGTAAATTGTCTCACACCGGGGAGCTGTTTTTT. Residues: CASKLSHTGELFF.

Worth noting for this clone: The sample carries other DNA sequences with the same CDR3. This chain connects TRBV5-1 to TRBJ1-4, with D possibly TRBD1 on 6 matching bases. The germline gives CDR1 SGHRS, CDR2 YFSETQ. V was pared by 0 bases and J by 4 bases, with 7 bases between. The CDR3 sequence is 14 residues long. The CDR3 sequence: CASSLGRGNEKLFF. Here the CDR3 DNA reads TGCGCCAGCAGCTTGGGCAGGGGTAATGAAAAACTGTTTTTT. The entire variable domain, with the rest obtained from reference TRBV5-1 and TRBJ1-4, is as follows: KAGVTQTPRYLIKTRGQQVTLSCSPISGHRSVSWYQQTPGQGLQFLFEYFSETQRNKGNFPGRFSGRQFSNSRSEMNVSTLELGDSALYLCASSLGRGNEKLFFGSGTQLSVL.

This clone appeared once. This chain connects TRBV7-9 to TRBJ1-2; TRBD1 might be the D (6 bases). CDR1 SEHNR and CDR2 FQNEAQ come from the germline V gene (reference sequence). The CDR3 spans 13 residues. V was shortened by 1 base and J by 6 bases, with 9 bases between the two germline ends. CDR3 DNA sequence: TGTGCCAGCAGCTTAGTCGGGGGCGATGGCTACACCTTC. It encodes CASSLVGGDGYTF. Looking up the rest from reference TRBV7-9 and TRBJ1-2 gives the full variable domain: DTGVSQNPRHKITKRGQNVTFRCDPISEHNRLYWYRQTLGQGPEFLTYFQNEAQLEKSRLLSDRFSAERPKGSFSTLEIQRTEQGDSAMYLCASSLVGGDGYTFGSGTRLTVV.

The rearrangement links TRBV25-1 to TRBJ1-5; no reliable D call. Trimming took 3 bases from V and 4 from J, leaving 4 bases between them. Germline lookup yields CDR1 MGHDK and CDR2 SYGVNS. This CDR3 spans 12 amino acids. The CDR3 sequence is CASSDGNQPQHF. CDR3 bases: TGTGCCAGCAGTGATGGGAATCAGCCCCAGCATTTT. The whole variable domain, remainder taken from reference TRBV25-1 and TRBJ1-5, is EADIYQTPRYLVIGTGKKITLECSQTMGHDKMYWYQQDPGMELHLIHYSYGVNSTEKGDLSSESTVSRIRTEHFPLTLESARPSHTSQYLCASSDGNQPQHFGDGTRLSIL.

The V and J genes are TRBV30 and TRBJ2-1, with D tentatively TRBD1 or TRBD2 (5 bases each). CDR3 length: 13 amino acids. Germline-derived CDR1 and CDR2 are GTSNPN and SVGIG (reference sequence). V was trimmed by 6 bases and J by 2 bases, leaving 11 bases between them. DNA of the CDR3: TGTGCCTGCGGCTCGGGACCCTACAATGAGCAGTTCTTC. Translation: CACGSGPYNEQFF.

This clone was observed once. The V gene is TRBV28, the J gene TRBJ2-7, with unresolved D. The V end was cut by 10 bases, the J end by 0 bases, with 10 bases between. The CDR3 spans 12 residues. Germline-derived CDR1 and CDR2 are MDHEN and SYDVKM. As DNA, the CDR3 is TGTGCCACCAATCAGCGCTCCTACGAGCAGTACTTC. This codes for CATNQRSYEQYF.

The rearrangement uses TRBV15 and TRBJ2-2; the D gene is possibly TRBD2 (6 bases). CDR1 is LNHNV and CDR2 is YYDKDF in the germline V gene (reference sequence). The CDR3 is 13 amino acids. The V end was cut by 8 bases, the J end by 2 bases, with 9 bases between. DNA for the CDR3: TGTGCCACCGGGGACTCCAACACCGGGGAGCTGTTTTTT. Translation: CATGDSNTGELFF.

CDR3 sequence (DNA): TGTGCCAGCAAGTATGGACTAGCGGGACCCTCGGGCAATGAGCAGTTCTTC. Translating it yields CASKYGLAGPSGNEQFF. This chain joins TRBV28 and TRBJ2-1; 12 positions match TRBD2. The CDR3 loop spans 17 amino acids. Per germline, CDR1 MDHEN and CDR2 SYDVKM. V lost 7 bases, J lost 6 bases, and 13 bases stayed unmatched.